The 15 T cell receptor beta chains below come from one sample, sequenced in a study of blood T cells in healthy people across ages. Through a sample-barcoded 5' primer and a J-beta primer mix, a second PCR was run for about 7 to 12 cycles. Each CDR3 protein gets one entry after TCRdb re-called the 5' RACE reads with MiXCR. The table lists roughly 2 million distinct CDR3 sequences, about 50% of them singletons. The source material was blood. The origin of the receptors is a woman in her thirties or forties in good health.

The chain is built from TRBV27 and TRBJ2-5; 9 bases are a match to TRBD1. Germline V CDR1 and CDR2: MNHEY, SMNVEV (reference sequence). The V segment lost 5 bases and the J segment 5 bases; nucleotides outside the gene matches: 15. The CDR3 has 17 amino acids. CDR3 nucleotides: TGTGCCAGCAGTCGGGGGGTCAACAGGGGGCGCAGGGAGACCCAGTACTTC. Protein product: CASSRGVNRGRRETQYF.

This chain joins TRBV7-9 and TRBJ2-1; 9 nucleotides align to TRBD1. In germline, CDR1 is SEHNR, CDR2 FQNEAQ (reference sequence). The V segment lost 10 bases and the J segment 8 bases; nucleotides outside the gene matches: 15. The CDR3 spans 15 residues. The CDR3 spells CATVPRDRVTDEQFF. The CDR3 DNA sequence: TGTGCCACCGTGCCCCGGGACAGGGTTACTGATGAGCAGTTCTTC.

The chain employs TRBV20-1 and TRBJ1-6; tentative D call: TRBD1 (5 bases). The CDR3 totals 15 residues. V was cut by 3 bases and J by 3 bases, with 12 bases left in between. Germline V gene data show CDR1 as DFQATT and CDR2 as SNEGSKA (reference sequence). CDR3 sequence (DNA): TGCAGTGCTAGGGACACGGGACTCTATAATTCACCCCTCCACTTT. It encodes CSARDTGLYNSPLHF.

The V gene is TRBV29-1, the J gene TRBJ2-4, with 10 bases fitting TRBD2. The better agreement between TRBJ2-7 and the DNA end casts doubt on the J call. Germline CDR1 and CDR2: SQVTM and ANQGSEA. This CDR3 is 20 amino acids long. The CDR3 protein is CSVEEGPLAGVRYVRYEQYF. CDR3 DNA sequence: TGCAGCGTTGAAGAAGGACCCCTAGCGGGGGTCCGTTATGTACGCTACGAGCAGTACTTC.

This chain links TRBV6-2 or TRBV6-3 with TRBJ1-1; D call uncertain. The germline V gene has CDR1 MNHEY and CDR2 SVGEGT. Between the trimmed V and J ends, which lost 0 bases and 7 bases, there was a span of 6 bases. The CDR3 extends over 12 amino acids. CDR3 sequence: CASSYSMVEAFF. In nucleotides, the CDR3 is TGTGCCAGCAGTTACTCGATGGTTGAAGCTTTCTTT.

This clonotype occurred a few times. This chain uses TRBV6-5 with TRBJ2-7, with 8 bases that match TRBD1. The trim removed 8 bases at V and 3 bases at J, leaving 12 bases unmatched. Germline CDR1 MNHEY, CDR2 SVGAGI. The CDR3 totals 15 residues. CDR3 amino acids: CASRSVRTGGYEQYF. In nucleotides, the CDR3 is TGTGCCAGCCGCTCGGTTAGAACAGGGGGCTACGAGCAGTACTTC.

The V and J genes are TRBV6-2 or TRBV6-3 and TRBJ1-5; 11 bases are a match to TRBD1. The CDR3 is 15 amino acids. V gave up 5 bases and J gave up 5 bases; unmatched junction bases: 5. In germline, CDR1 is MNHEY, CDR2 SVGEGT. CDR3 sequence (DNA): TGTGCCAGCAGTGCGGACAGGGGGCTGTATCAGCCCCAGCATTTT. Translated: CASSADRGLYQPQHF.

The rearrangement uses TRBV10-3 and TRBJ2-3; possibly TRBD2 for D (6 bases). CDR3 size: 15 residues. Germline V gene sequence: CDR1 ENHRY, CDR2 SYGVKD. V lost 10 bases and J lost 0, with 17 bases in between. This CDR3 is CASNTGGASTDTQYF. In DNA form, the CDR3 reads TGTGCCAGCAATACCGGGGGTGCTAGCACAGATACGCAGTATTTT.

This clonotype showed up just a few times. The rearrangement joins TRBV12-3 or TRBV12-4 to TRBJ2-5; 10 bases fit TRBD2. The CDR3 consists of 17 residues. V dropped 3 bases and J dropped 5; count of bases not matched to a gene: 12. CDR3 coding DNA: TGTGCCAGCAGTTTGTTGAGCGGGGGGGTTTTGAAGGAGACCCAGTACTTC. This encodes CASSLLSGGVLKETQYF.

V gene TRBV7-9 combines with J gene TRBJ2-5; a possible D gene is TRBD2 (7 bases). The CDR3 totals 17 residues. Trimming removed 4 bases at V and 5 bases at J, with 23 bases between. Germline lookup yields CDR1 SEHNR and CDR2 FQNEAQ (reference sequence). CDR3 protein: CASSYTGRGGQLETQYF. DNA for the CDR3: TGTGCCAGCAGCTACACCGGAAGGGGGGGGCAGTTGGAGACCCAGTACTTC.

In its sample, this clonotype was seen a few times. The CDR3 loop reads CATSDIRDRGRSNEQFF. As DNA, the CDR3 is TGTGCCACCAGTGATATCCGGGACAGGGGGCGCTCCAATGAGCAGTTCTTC. The chain recombines TRBV24-1 with TRBJ2-1; 12 positions agree with TRBD1. Per the germline V gene, CDR1 is KGHDR and CDR2 is SFDVKD. The CDR3 sequence is 17 residues long. The ends lost 3 bases at V and 6 bases at J; junction bases unmatched: 8.

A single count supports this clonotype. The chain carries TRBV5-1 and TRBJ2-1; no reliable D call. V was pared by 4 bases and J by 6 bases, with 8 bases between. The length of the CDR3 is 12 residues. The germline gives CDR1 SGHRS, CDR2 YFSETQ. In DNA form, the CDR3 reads TGCGCCAGCAGCCACACAAGCAATGAGCAGTTCTTC. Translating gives CASSHTSNEQFF.

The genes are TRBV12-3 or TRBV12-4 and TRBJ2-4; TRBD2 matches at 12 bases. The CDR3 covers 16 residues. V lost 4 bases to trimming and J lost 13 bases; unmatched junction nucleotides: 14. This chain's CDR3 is CASSSARLAGEGEQYF. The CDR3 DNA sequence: TGTGCCAGCAGTTCAGCTCGACTAGCGGGGGAGGGTGAGCAGTACTTC.

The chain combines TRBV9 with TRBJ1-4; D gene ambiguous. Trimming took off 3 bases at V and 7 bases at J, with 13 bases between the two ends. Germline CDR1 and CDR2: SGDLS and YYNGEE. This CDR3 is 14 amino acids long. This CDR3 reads CASSATERREKLFF. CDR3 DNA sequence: TGTGCCAGCAGCGCGACGGAACGACGTGAAAAACTGTTTTTT.

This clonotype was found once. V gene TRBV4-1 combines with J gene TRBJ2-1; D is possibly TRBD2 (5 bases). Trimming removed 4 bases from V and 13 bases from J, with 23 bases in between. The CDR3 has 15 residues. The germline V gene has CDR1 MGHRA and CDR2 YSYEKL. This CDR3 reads CASSLTSVAGETQFF. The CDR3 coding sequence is TGCGCCAGCAGCCTCACTAGTGTGGCTGGGGAGACCCAGTTCTTC.